This T cell receptor beta chain appears in the sequencing data of a study of blood T cell repertoires in COVID-19 (dated by TCRdb to 2018 to 2020). The study in broad terms: The collaborator samples originated in the United States, Italy and Spain and spanned the acute and convalescent phases of COVID-19. A de-identified subject ID, COVID-19 status, age in years and sex were almost always included in the sample metadata. The samples were drawn from the first 160 participants of the ongoing ImmuneRACE study and from 1,254 subjects provided by 6 global collaborators. The dataset comprised deeply sampled blood TCRbeta repertoires from subjects exposed to, actively infected with, or recovered from COVID-19. The material from the prospective study consisted of cDNA or gDNA derived from T cells, B-cell-depleted T cells, or PBMCs. Where HLA class I and class II types were available, the types were taken from metadata supplied by the sample provider, not from assay-based typing. A freely available public database, intended as a resource for researchers studying the immune response to SARS-CoV-2, is where the repertoires were released.

The collaborating institutions used their own protocols to collect whole blood in K2EDTA tubes. For TCRbeta analysis, collaborators shipped samples in one of three forms: frozen whole blood, isolated PBMCs, or DNA extracted from either of those sample types. TCRbeta CDR3 regions were amplified from genomic DNA by means of the immunoSEQ Assay, a bias-controlled multiplex PCR. As for how the authors treated the data: Within the assay, amplification of reference gene primers was used to estimate how many nucleated cells each sample contained. To quantify the absolute abundance of each unique TCRbeta CDR3 rearrangement, sequence reads were collapsed and filtered. Productive Simpson clonality was computed per sample as the square root of Simpson's diversity index over productive rearrangements. The source is immuneACCESS, and TCRdb retained only in-frame sequences with V and J called. Part of the clones is not carried over; for the studies checked, unresolved V genes explain less than half of this, and the remainder is unexplained. The D gene and trimming were derived from the DNA, and the V and J assignments and clone size from that table. For this sample the table gives roughly 280,000 clones, of which 75% to 90% were detected only once. The ten biggest clones cover 2.2% of the sample.

Comment on this clone: What antigen it recognizes has not been identified. Within one base of it there is no much larger clone, and no base qualities were kept.

Study-wide findings and limitations: The amount of clinical and demographic metadata varied by source and participant and was provided uncurated.

Based on the germline V gene, the CDR1 and CDR2 sequences are SQVTM and ANQGSEA. The CDR3 sequence holds 13 residues, the cysteine and phenylalanine included. Of all the DNA, just the CDR3 is kept, 39 bases in frame from base 1. Here V drops 6 bases and J drops 6 bases, and the junction holds 7 bases not matched to any gene. The receptor chain draws on TRBV29-1 and TRBJ2-3; a stretch of 9 junction bases matches TRBD1. The sample taken for sequencing was peripheral blood. This receptor was identified in a man between 50 and 59 years old with acute or convalescent COVID-19. The CDR3 loop reads CSVLTGGIDTQYF. The nucleotide sequence is given as TGCAGCGTCCTGACAGGGGGTATCGATACGCAGTATTTT.